The entry below gives a single TCR beta chain sequence along with its context. The antigen is unknown. CDR1 and CDR2 (germline): SGHDT, YYEEEE. The CDR3 totals 15 residues. The J segment lost 9 bases and the V segment lost 0 bases, leaving 5 bases of the junction unmatched. cDNA carried unique molecular identifiers, and a universal primer site was added by template switching. TCRdb fed the 5' RACE reads into MiXCR, producing one record per CDR3 protein. This table has under 300,000 distinct CDR3 sequences, 11% to 15% appearing once. The data belong to a study of identical twins. Study-wide results and caveats: It was cross-sectional statistical analysis, not following the same donors, that the conclusions relied on. Models underestimated how often monozygotic twins shared out-of-frame TCR alpha. Compared with unrelated sharing, twin-shared out-of-frame alpha sequences had more low-probability sequences.

The specimen was memory (CD45RO+) T cells sorted from blood. The TCR sequence derives from a woman aged 18 to 35 in good health. The V call is TRBV5-6, the J call TRBJ1-6, with 8 bases fitting TRBD1. Here the CDR3 reads CASSLDLTGASPLHF. The CDR3 DNA follows: TGTGCCAGCAGCTTGGACCTGACAGGGGCTTCACCCCTCCACTTT.